Listed below are T cell receptor beta chains from one sample, sequenced in a study of vaccination effects on CD4 cells after COVID-19. Method: immunoSEQ multiplex PCR; TCRdb's copy keeps in-frame clones and lacks some. The table has about 41,000 clones, approximately 70% seen once; the top ten hold approximately 25%. These TCRs' antigens remain unknown. The sequenced sample was CD4+ T cells from PBMCs cultured with HCoV-OC43 spike peptides, obtained before COVID-19 vaccination. Every receptor here comes from a human donor who received a COVID-19 vaccine. Each CDR3 is given with its conserved first and last residue. A D gene is named only where the DNA matches it firmly. The size of a clone is reported for some rows only, either as once, few or many, or as a class for expanded clones.

d_call: NA
j_call: TRBJ1-2
v_call: TRBV6-5
clone_size: NA
cdr3_nt: TGTGCCAGCAGCGCAATATGGCAGAGTGACTATGGCTACACCTTC
cdr3_aa: CASSAIWQSDYGYTF

d_call: TRBD1
j_call: TRBJ1-4
v_call: TRBV2
clone_size: once
cdr3_nt: TGTGCCAGCAGTGGAGGACAGGGAGGAGAAAAACTGTTTTTT
cdr3_aa: CASSGGQGGEKLFF

d_call: NA
j_call: TRBJ2-2
v_call: TRBV11-3
clone_size: NA
cdr3_nt: TGTGCCAGCAGCTTAGATCACACCGGGGAGCTGTTTTTT
cdr3_aa: CASSLDHTGELFF

d_call: NA
j_call: TRBJ2-6
v_call: TRBV30
clone_size: NA
cdr3_nt: TGTGCCTGGAGTGTACTCGGCTCTGGGGCCAACGTCCTGACTTTC
cdr3_aa: CAWSVLGSGANVLTF

d_call: TRBD1
j_call: TRBJ2-7
v_call: TRBV15
clone_size: NA
cdr3_nt: TGTGCCACCAGCAGGATACTACCGGGACAGGGGAACTACGAGCAGTACTTC
cdr3_aa: CATSRILPGQGNYEQYF

d_call: TRBD1
j_call: TRBJ2-1
v_call: TRBV27
clone_size: NA
cdr3_nt: TGTGCCAGCAGGGGAACAGGGGGTGAGCAGTTCTTC
cdr3_aa: CASRGTGGEQFF

d_call: NA
j_call: TRBJ2-7
v_call: TRBV7-2
clone_size: NA
cdr3_nt: TGTGCCAGCAGCTTAGCGGTCCGGGGGGCCGGTTCCTACGAGCAGTACTTC
cdr3_aa: CASSLAVRGAGSYEQYF

d_call: NA
j_call: TRBJ2-5
v_call: TRBV12-3/TRBV12-4
clone_size: NA
cdr3_nt: TGTGCCAGCAGTTTCGTCGAGACCCAGTACTTC
cdr3_aa: CASSFVETQYF

d_call: NA
j_call: TRBJ2-2
v_call: TRBV7-2
clone_size: NA
cdr3_nt: TGTGCCAGCAGCTTAACTAGCTTTTACACCGGGGAGCTGTTTTTT
cdr3_aa: CASSLTSFYTGELFF

d_call: NA
j_call: TRBJ1-1
v_call: TRBV7-9
clone_size: NA
cdr3_nt: TGTGCCAGCAGCTTATATGGTATGAACACTGAAGCTTTCTTT
cdr3_aa: CASSLYGMNTEAFF

d_call: NA
j_call: TRBJ1-1
v_call: TRBV5-1
clone_size: NA
cdr3_nt: TGCGCCAGCAGCTTCCGGGGGATGAACACTGAAGCTTTCTTT
cdr3_aa: CASSFRGMNTEAFF

d_call: TRBD1
j_call: TRBJ2-2
v_call: TRBV5-5
clone_size: NA
cdr3_nt: TGTGCCAGCAGCTTGTTACAGGGGACCGGGGAGCTGTTTTTT
cdr3_aa: CASSLLQGTGELFF

d_call: TRBD1
j_call: TRBJ1-1
v_call: TRBV27
clone_size: NA
cdr3_nt: TGTGCCAGCAGTGGGAACAGGGGGAAGAGTGAAGCTTTCTTT
cdr3_aa: CASSGNRGKSEAFF

d_call: NA
j_call: TRBJ2-7
v_call: TRBV4-3
clone_size: NA
cdr3_nt: TGCGCCAGCAGCCAAGAAACGGTTGTGAGGCTCGAGGACGAGCAGTACTTC
cdr3_aa: CASSQETVVRLEDEQYF

d_call: NA
j_call: TRBJ2-3
v_call: TRBV6-5
clone_size: NA
cdr3_nt: TGTGCCAGCAGTTACTCGAAACGGGGGTACACAGATACGCAGTATTTT
cdr3_aa: CASSYSKRGYTDTQYF

d_call: NA
j_call: TRBJ1-2
v_call: TRBV19
clone_size: NA
cdr3_nt: TGTGCCAGTAGTATTAGGCCGGGGGCGGTCGACTATGGCTACACCTTC
cdr3_aa: CASSIRPGAVDYGYTF

d_call: NA
j_call: TRBJ2-5
v_call: TRBV28
clone_size: NA
cdr3_nt: TGTGCCAGCAGTGGACTATCAAGGGAGACCCAGTACTTC
cdr3_aa: CASSGLSRETQYF

d_call: NA
j_call: TRBJ1-2
v_call: TRBV19
clone_size: NA
cdr3_nt: TGTGCCAGTAGCACCCGGACTAACTATGGCTACACCTTC
cdr3_aa: CASSTRTNYGYTF

d_call: NA
j_call: TRBJ1-5
v_call: TRBV15
clone_size: NA
cdr3_nt: TGTGCCACCAGCCATAATCAGCCCCAGCATTTT
cdr3_aa: CATSHNQPQHF

d_call: NA
j_call: TRBJ1-6
v_call: TRBV19
clone_size: NA
cdr3_nt: TGTGCCAGTAGTCAAGAGGGACGTAATTCACCCCTCCACTTT
cdr3_aa: CASSQEGRNSPLHF

d_call: NA
j_call: TRBJ2-7
v_call: TRBV5-1
clone_size: once
cdr3_nt: TGCGCCAGCAGCTTGATGGGAAAGAACTACGAGCAGTACTTC
cdr3_aa: CASSLMGKNYEQYF

d_call: NA
j_call: TRBJ1-3
v_call: TRBV28
clone_size: once
cdr3_nt: TGTGCCAGCAGTACTCTTAGCTTCTCTGGAAACACCATATATTTT
cdr3_aa: CASSTLSFSGNTIYF

d_call: NA
j_call: TRBJ2-4
v_call: TRBV6-2/TRBV6-3
clone_size: NA
cdr3_nt: TGTGCCAGCAGTTACTCGACCGGGGCGATGGGGACCAAAAACATTCAGTACTTC
cdr3_aa: CASSYSTGAMGTKNIQYF

d_call: NA
j_call: TRBJ1-3
v_call: TRBV18
clone_size: NA
cdr3_nt: TGTGCCAGCTCACCAACAGGCCAAGGGTCTGGAAACACCATATATTTT
cdr3_aa: CASSPTGQGSGNTIYF

d_call: NA
j_call: TRBJ2-3
v_call: TRBV7-2
clone_size: once
cdr3_nt: TGTGCCAGCAGCCAGCCCCCGAGGGGCACAGATACGCAGTATTTT
cdr3_aa: CASSQPPRGTDTQYF

d_call: NA
j_call: TRBJ1-2
v_call: TRBV6-2/TRBV6-3
clone_size: NA
cdr3_nt: TGTGCCAGCAGTTACGGCGTGGGGGCCTCGGGGGGCTACACCTTC
cdr3_aa: CASSYGVGASGGYTF

d_call: TRBD2
j_call: TRBJ2-1
v_call: TRBV9
clone_size: NA
cdr3_nt: TGTGCCAGCAGCGTCCGGACTAGCGGGAGTATTCAGAGTGAGCAGTTCTTC
cdr3_aa: CASSVRTSGSIQSEQFF

d_call: NA
j_call: TRBJ1-3
v_call: TRBV27
clone_size: few
cdr3_nt: TGTGCCAGCAGTCCGCAGGGCTTCTCTGGAAACACCATATATTTT
cdr3_aa: CASSPQGFSGNTIYF

d_call: NA
j_call: TRBJ1-1
v_call: TRBV5-1
clone_size: few
cdr3_nt: TGCGCCAGCAGCTTGGGTACGGGACAGAACACTGAAGCTTTCTTT
cdr3_aa: CASSLGTGQNTEAFF

d_call: NA
j_call: TRBJ2-5
v_call: TRBV11-2
clone_size: few
cdr3_nt: TGTGCCAGCAGCTCGTACCAAGAGACCCAGTACTTC
cdr3_aa: CASSSYQETQYF

d_call: NA
j_call: TRBJ2-7
v_call: TRBV24-1
clone_size: NA
cdr3_nt: TGTGCCACCAGTGCCGGTGCCACCTACGAGCAGTACTTC
cdr3_aa: CATSAGATYEQYF

d_call: NA
j_call: TRBJ2-7
v_call: TRBV7-2
clone_size: NA
cdr3_nt: TGTGCCAGCAGCTTAGAACGGGGAAACTACGAGCAGTACTTC
cdr3_aa: CASSLERGNYEQYF

d_call: TRBD1
j_call: TRBJ1-2
v_call: TRBV18
clone_size: NA
cdr3_nt: TGTGCCAGCTCACTTCAGACAGGGCCCATTTCTAACTATGGCTACACCTTC
cdr3_aa: CASSLQTGPISNYGYTF

d_call: TRBD2
j_call: TRBJ2-5
v_call: TRBV2
clone_size: NA
cdr3_nt: TGTGCCAGCAGTGAGTTTGGGGGGGGAGACCAAGAGACCCAGTACTTC
cdr3_aa: CASSEFGGGDQETQYF

d_call: TRBD1
j_call: TRBJ1-1
v_call: TRBV19
clone_size: NA
cdr3_nt: TGTGCCAGTAGTATGGGACAGGGTAGAGTAAGCACTGAAGCTTTCTTT
cdr3_aa: CASSMGQGRVSTEAFF

d_call: NA
j_call: TRBJ2-3
v_call: TRBV11-2
clone_size: NA
cdr3_nt: TGTGCCAGCAGCTTAGGACGCGGGGACCCGCAGTATTTT
cdr3_aa: CASSLGRGDPQYF